A single sample is the source of the 30 T cell receptor beta chains below, sequenced in a study of identical twins (dated by TCRdb to the mid-2010s). Library generation was performed with 5' RACE. The instrument given in TCRdb is Illumina HiSeq 2000. In-frame beta chains were kept once TCRdb had trimmed the public reads at Q25 with fastp and called clones with MiXCR. Rows matching on CDR3 protein sequence are summarized as one entry with the most common DNA and genes. In all, the sample holds approximately 1.8 million distinct CDR3 sequences, and under 35% of those were seen once. About 0.25% of the sample rests with the top ten. Material: cord blood. Receptors originate from a newborn girl in good health.

This clonotype appeared many times. The rearrangement links TRBV28 to TRBJ2-7; D uncertain. In germline, CDR1 is MDHEN, CDR2 SYDVKM. The CDR3 covers 13 residues. With 11 bases removed from V and 2 bases from J, the gap between germline ends came to 16 bases. This CDR3 is CASASTWAYEQYF. For the CDR3, the DNA is TGTGCCTCCGCGTCCACGTGGGCCTACGAGCAGTACTTC. The whole variable domain, remainder taken from reference TRBV28 and TRBJ2-7, is DVKVTQSSRYLVKRTGEKVFLECVQDMDHENMFWYRQDPGLGLRLIYFSYDVKMKEKGDIPEGYSVSREKKERFSLILESASTNQTSMYLCASASTWAYEQYFGPGTRLTVT.

This clonotype has a single count. V is TRBV6-1 and J is TRBJ2-1, with 7 positions matching TRBD2. The CDR3 consists of 17 residues. The J segment lost 0 bases and the V segment lost 7 bases, leaving 12 bases of the junction unmatched. Germline values: CDR1 MNHNS, CDR2 SASEGT. CDR3 region: CASIPSSGFSSYNEQFF. CDR3 sequence (DNA): TGTGCCAGCATCCCGAGTAGCGGGTTTAGCTCCTACAATGAGCAGTTCTTC.

This chain joins TRBV29-1 and TRBJ1-1; D call uncertain. V shed 4 bases and J shed 1 base, with 13 bases lying between them. There are 14 residues in the CDR3. Germline V gene sequence: CDR1 SQVTM, CDR2 ANQGSEA. The CDR3 sequence: CSVGLAERNTEAFF. The CDR3 DNA reads as TGCAGCGTTGGGTTGGCAGAACGGAACACTGAAGCTTTCTTT. Full variable domain (remainder filled in from reference TRBV29-1 and TRBJ1-1): SAVISQKPSRDICQRGTSLTIQCQVDSQVTMMFWYRQQPGQSLTLIATANQGSEATYESGFVIDKFPISRPNLTFSTLTVSNMSPEDSSIYLCSVGLAERNTEAFFGQGTRLTVV.

The chain carries TRBV5-1 and TRBJ2-3; D is perhaps TRBD2 (7 bases). The germline gives CDR1 SGHRS, CDR2 YFSETQ. V lost 4 bases to trimming and J lost 2 bases, with 14 bases between them. The CDR3 runs 15 residues. The DNA of the CDR3 is TGCGCCAGCAGCGCGGGGGCTATCTTCACAGATACGCAGTATTTT. It is translated as CASSAGAIFTDTQYF.

This clonotype was detected once. The chain has TRBV21-1 and TRBJ1-1; the DNA was not used to check the table's D call, TRBD1. TRBV21-1 is classified as a pseudogene. This CDR3 is 19 amino acids long. CDR3 in amino acids: CASSKKLDRDRGRYTEAFF. The CDR3 DNA is TGTGCCAGCAGCAAAAAATTGGACCGGGACAGGGGGCGTTACACTGAAGCTTTCTTT.

This clonotype was seen a handful of times. This chain links TRBV20-1 with TRBJ2-1, with D unresolved. V was cut by 2 bases and J by 10 bases, with 9 bases left in between. The CDR3 consists of 11 residues. The germline CDR1 and CDR2 sequences are DFQATT and SNEGSKA (reference sequence). For the CDR3, the DNA is TGCAGTGCTAGACCGAAACCAGAGCAGTTCTTC. This translates into CSARPKPEQFF.

The V call is TRBV4-2, the J call TRBJ2-3; 15 bases fit TRBD2. This CDR3 is built from 18 residues. The V gene end was trimmed by 4 bases and the J gene end by 2 bases; junction bases not matched to a gene: 7. In germline, CDR1 is LGHNA, CDR2 YNFKEQ. Here the CDR3 DNA reads TGTGCCAGCAGCCTTGGACTAGCGGGGGGGCGGAACACAGATACGCAGTATTTT. Translation: CASSLGLAGGRNTDTQYF.

The V and J genes are TRBV20-1 and TRBJ2-7; 12 bases are shared with TRBD2. The CDR3 contains 15 residues. Germline-derived CDR1 and CDR2 are DFQATT and SNEGSKA (reference sequence). Losses at the gene ends were 3 bases for V and 5 bases for J; bases not matched to a gene: 8. CDR3 in amino acids: CSASSGLAGLDEQYF. For the CDR3, the DNA is TGCAGTGCTAGTTCGGGACTAGCGGGCTTGGACGAGCAGTACTTC.

This clonotype has ten or more counts. The chain couples TRBV3-1 to TRBJ2-1, with D hard to call. V was clipped by 1 base and J by 8 bases, with 6 bases between them. This CDR3 has 12 residues. Germline values: CDR1 LGHDT, CDR2 YNNKEL (reference sequence). CDR3 in amino acids: CASSQVRHEQFF. For the CDR3, the DNA is TGTGCCAGCAGCCAAGTTCGCCATGAGCAGTTCTTC.

V gene TRBV2 combines with J gene TRBJ2-1; D is undetermined. The end of the DNA is better explained by TRBJ2-7, so the J call may be wrong. Looked up from germline, CDR1 is SNHLY and CDR2 is FYNNEI. The CDR3 has 12 residues. CDR3: CASRAPNNEQYF. CDR3 sequence (DNA): TGTGCCAGCAGAGCCCCCAACAATGAGCAGTACTTC.

This clonotype was seen more than once but under ten times. The chain combines TRBV5-1 with TRBJ1-2; D gene uncertain. V was clipped by 0 bases and J by 8 bases, with 11 bases between them. This CDR3 is 13 amino acids long. Germline CDR1 SGHRS, CDR2 YFSETQ. The CDR3 sequence: CASSLEVLGGYTF. The CDR3 DNA reads TGCGCCAGCAGCTTGGAGGTCTTGGGAGGCTACACCTTC.

The J gene is TRBJ2-4, the V gene TRBV10-3, with D perhaps matching TRBD2 (6 bases). The CDR3 length is 13 residues. Germline V gene lookup returns CDR1 ENHRY and CDR2 SYGVKD. V was clipped by 2 bases and J by 9 bases, with 11 bases between them. The CDR3 nucleotides read TGTGCCATCAGTGAGACGGGAGAGGGCATTCAGTACTTC. Translated: CAISETGEGIQYF.

This clonotype was detected ten times or more. The chain links TRBV6-2 or TRBV6-3 to TRBJ2-1; possibly TRBD2 for D (6 bases). The assigned J gene may be wrong: the sequence end matches TRBJ2-7 better. There are 13 residues in the CDR3. From germline, CDR1 is MNHEY and CDR2 SVGEGT. In nucleotides, the CDR3 is TGTGCCAGCAGTTATAGCGGTTACAATGAGCAGTACTTC. This sequence encodes CASSYSGYNEQYF.

Notes on this clonotype: The junction differs from germline at one of its ends, possibly a read error. J is TRBJ2-3 and V is TRBV5-1; no firm D call. This CDR3 is built from 15 residues. Germline V lookup: CDR1 SGHRS, CDR2 YFSETQ. This CDR3 is CAGSLQIPSTDTQYF. The CDR3 DNA follows: TGCGCCGGCAGCTTGCAAATTCCTAGCACAGATACGCAGTATTTT.

This clonotype showed up many times. The V gene is TRBV24-1, the J gene TRBJ2-1; D not certain. CDR3 length: 14 residues. V was cut by 1 base and J by 8 bases, with 11 bases left in between. Per the germline V gene, CDR1 is KGHDR and CDR2 is SFDVKD. The chain's CDR3 is CATSDFGPPYEQFF. CDR3 bases: TGTGCCACCAGTGATTTTGGCCCTCCCTATGAGCAGTTCTTC.

This clonotype was counted only a few times. This sequence joins TRBV12-3 or TRBV12-4 and TRBJ2-3; D possibly corresponds to TRBD2 (6 bases). Trimming removed 8 bases at V and 0 bases at J, with 15 bases between. This CDR3 is 15 amino acids long. The CDR3 is CASSREHASTDTQYF. CDR3 bases: TGTGCCAGCTCCCGGGAGCACGCTAGCACAGATACGCAGTATTTT.

A few counts support this clonotype. The chain links TRBV3-1 to TRBJ2-3; D gene unclear. Trimming left V 0 bases short and J 5 bases short, with 6 bases between. The CDR3 consists of 13 residues. Germline CDR1 and CDR2: LGHDT and YNNKEL (reference sequence). CDR3 DNA: TGTGCCAGCAGCCAAGATGTGCGAGATACGCAGTATTTT. It yields the protein CASSQDVRDTQYF.

The rearrangement uses TRBV2 and TRBJ1-5; D ambiguous. From germline, CDR1 is SNHLY and CDR2 FYNNEI. The CDR3 is 16 amino acids. Trimming removed 4 bases from V and 0 bases from J, with 13 bases in between. CDR3 protein: CASSGTSGYSNQPQHF. The CDR3 DNA follows: TGTGCCAGCAGTGGGACGTCGGGGTATAGCAATCAGCCCCAGCATTTT. The full variable domain, with the rest looked up from reference TRBV2 and TRBJ1-5, is EPEVTQTPSHQVTQMGQEVILRCVPISNHLYFYWYRQILGQKVEFLVSFYNNEISEKSEIFDDQFSVERPDGSNFTLKIRSTKLEDSAMYFCASSGTSGYSNQPQHFGDGTRLSIL.

This clonotype was detected only a few times. V usage is TRBV20-1 and J usage is TRBJ2-3; 10 positions match TRBD2. The CDR3 is 17 amino acids. Trimming at V came to 0 bases and at J to 2 bases, leaving 8 bases not matched to a gene. Germline CDR1 DFQATT, CDR2 SNEGSKA (reference sequence). DNA for the CDR3: TGCAGTGCTAGAGACCGGATGACTAGCGGGTACACAGATACGCAGTATTTT. It specifies CSARDRMTSGYTDTQYF.

In this sample, this clonotype turned up a few times. This chain connects TRBV7-8 to TRBJ2-5; possible D gene TRBD2, 5 bases. Germline V CDR1 and CDR2: SGHVS, FQNEAQ. The CDR3 covers 12 residues. V was cut by 5 bases and J by 13 bases, with 17 bases left in between. CDR3 nucleotides: TGTGCCAGCAGCGCCCCCCAGGACTCACCGTACTTC. This gives the protein CASSAPQDSPYF.

This clonotype was counted between two and nine times. The chain couples TRBV20-1 to TRBJ2-7, with TRBD1 as a possible D gene (6 bases). Germline-derived CDR1 and CDR2 are DFQATT and SNEGSKA (reference sequence). V lost 4 bases to trimming and J lost 2 bases, with 15 bases between them. The CDR3 length is 14 residues. DNA for the CDR3: TGCAGTGCTACCGGGACATTTGGAACCTACGAGCAGTACTTC. As protein: CSATGTFGTYEQYF.

This chain joins TRBV4-2 and TRBJ2-1; TRBD1 is a possible D gene (6 bases). Germline V gene data show CDR1 as LGHNA and CDR2 as YNFKEQ. V lost 1 base and J 5 bases, leaving 21 bases between the germline ends. This CDR3 contains 18 residues. CDR3 sequence reads: CASSQVMVIVGDNNEQFF. In DNA, the CDR3 is TGTGCCAGCAGCCAAGTTATGGTCATTGTGGGGGACAACAATGAGCAGTTCTTC.

This clonotype has ten or more counts. The gene calls are TRBV18 and TRBJ2-5, with 9 bases aligning to TRBD1. V was pared by 3 bases and J by 1 base, with 9 bases of the junction left unmatched. The length of the CDR3 is 17 residues. Germline CDR1 and CDR2: KGHSH and LQKENI. The CDR3 region is CASSPYSPDRGQETQYF. CDR3 nucleotide sequence: TGTGCCAGCTCACCTTACTCACCGGACAGGGGCCAAGAGACCCAGTACTTC.

This clonotype was recorded only once. The rearrangement joins TRBV12-3 or TRBV12-4 to TRBJ2-1; D may be TRBD2 (6 bases). Trimming removed 7 bases from V and 10 bases from J, with 20 bases in between. This CDR3 region has 14 residues. The CDR3 DNA reads as TGTGCCAGCAACCCACCGGGAGTCTGGGAGGAGCAGTTCTTC. It translates to CASNPPGVWEEQFF.

A note on this clonotype: Germline is not matched at one junction end, which may reflect a read error. This chain uses TRBV12-3 or TRBV12-4 with TRBJ1-4; D possibly corresponds to TRBD1 (6 bases). CDR3 length: 17 amino acids. Written as DNA, the CDR3 is TGTGCCAGCAGTTTTAAAAATTCACGGGACACTAGTGAAAAACTGTTTTTT. Translating gives CASSFKNSRDTSEKLFF.

This clonotype appeared a few times. This chain joins TRBV20-1 and TRBJ2-4; TRBD2 aligns across 13 bases. V lost 3 bases, J lost 7 bases, and 6 bases stayed unmatched. This CDR3 comprises 15 residues. Germline-derived CDR1 and CDR2 are DFQATT and SNEGSKA (reference sequence). The CDR3 here is CSASRTSGRGNIQYF. CDR3 DNA sequence: TGCAGTGCTAGCAGGACTAGCGGGAGAGGGAACATTCAGTACTTC.

The chain links TRBV9 to TRBJ2-1, with D possibly being TRBD1 (6 bases). CDR3 size: 16 residues. The germline V and J ends were trimmed by 0 bases and 0 bases, with 10 bases remaining between them. Germline V lookup: CDR1 SGDLS, CDR2 YYNGEE. CDR3 loop: CASSVGQASSYNEQFF. The CDR3 DNA follows: TGTGCCAGCAGCGTAGGACAGGCGAGCTCCTACAATGAGCAGTTCTTC.

This clonotype was seen more than once but under ten times. The chain is built from TRBV4-1 and TRBJ2-7, with D perhaps matching TRBD2 (6 bases). The CDR3 length is 17 residues. Germline V gene sequence: CDR1 MGHRA, CDR2 YSYEKL. V lost 1 base and J lost 0, with 16 bases in between. The CDR3 nucleotides are TGCGCCAGCAGCCAAGGAAAGCTCCGGACTACCTCCTACGAGCAGTACTTC. Its translation: CASSQGKLRTTSYEQYF.

This clonotype was picked up a small number of times. CDR3 region: CASIPRGTATNEKLFF. CDR3 coding DNA: TGTGCCAGCATCCCACGGGGGACCGCAACTAATGAAAAACTGTTTTTT. J is TRBJ1-4 and V is TRBV6-1; D is perhaps TRBD1 (5 bases). This CDR3 is built from 16 residues. Germline loops: CDR1 MNHNS, CDR2 SASEGT. With 7 bases removed from V and 0 bases from J, the gap between germline ends came to 15 bases.

The V and J genes are TRBV20-1 and TRBJ1-2, with 8 bases lining up with TRBD1. The J segment lost 9 bases and the V segment lost 6 bases, leaving 0 bases of the junction unmatched. The CDR3 consists of 9 residues. In germline, CDR1 is DFQATT, CDR2 SNEGSKA (reference sequence). The CDR3 loop is CSARGRYTF. CDR3 sequence (DNA): TGCAGTGCCAGGGGGCGCTACACCTTC.